The 27 T cell receptor beta chains listed next were all sequenced from one sample in a study of cytomegalovirus exposure and HLA in healthy donors. Only in-frame clones appear in the TCRdb table, and some are missing; sequencing was by immunoSEQ multiplex PCR. The data show fewer than 150,000 clones, with around 88% seen just once and around 8% held by the top ten. The sample taken for sequencing was PBMCs. The origin of the receptors is a woman aged 18-35 years in good health and CMV-seropositive.

This clone was detected only once. The rearrangement links TRBV5-4 to TRBJ1-4; 9 bases line up with TRBD1. The CDR3 length is 16 residues. V shed 1 base and J 5 bases; nucleotides not matched to a gene: 6. Germline values: CDR1 SGHNT, CDR2 YYREEE (reference sequence). CDR3 residues: CASSLTSGTGNEKLFF. For the CDR3, the DNA is TGTGCCAGCAGCTTGACCTCCGGGACAGGGAATGAAAAACTGTTTTTT.

The rearrangement joins TRBV27 to TRBJ2-7, with D tentatively TRBD1 (6 bases). The CDR3 is 16 amino acids. Trimming pared 4 bases from V and 5 bases from J, leaving 21 bases between. The germline CDR1 and CDR2 sequences are MNHEY and SMNVEV (reference sequence). For the CDR3, the DNA is TGTGCCAGCAGTTCGCCGCCAGGAACAGGGAACCACGAGCAGTACTTC. Its translation is CASSSPPGTGNHEQYF.

The rearrangement uses TRBV7-2 and TRBJ1-2, with D hard to call. Trimming took off 2 bases at V and 5 bases at J, with 6 bases between the two ends. The CDR3 runs 12 residues. Per germline, CDR1 SGHTA and CDR2 FQGNSA. The CDR3 nucleotides read TGTGCCAGCAGCTTACTGCTATATGGCTACACCTTC. The encoded protein is CASSLLLYGYTF. The entire variable domain, with the rest obtained from reference TRBV7-2 and TRBJ1-2, is as follows: GAGVSQSPSNKVTEKGKDVELRCDPISGHTALYWYRQSLGQGLEFLIYFQGNSAPDKSGLPSDRFSAERTGGSVSTLTIQRTQQEDSAVYLCASSLLLYGYTFGSGTRLTVV.

The chain is built from TRBV5-6 and TRBJ2-7; a weak D match, TRBD1 (5 bases). CDR1 SGHDT and CDR2 YYEEEE come from the germline V gene. The CDR3 extends over 13 amino acids. V gave up 4 bases and J gave up 0 bases, with 8 bases separating them. Written as DNA, the CDR3 is TGTGCCAGCAGCGAGGACACCTCCTACGAGCAGTACTTC. It yields the protein CASSEDTSYEQYF. The variable domain in full, completed from reference TRBV5-6 and TRBJ2-7, reads DAGVTQSPTHLIKTRGQQVTLRCSPKSGHDTVSWYQQALGQGPQFIFQYYEEEERQRGNFPDRFSGHQFPNYSSELNVNALLLGDSALYLCASSEDTSYEQYFGPGTRLTVT.

The genes are TRBV10-3 and TRBJ2-2, with TRBD2 matching over 14 bases. The ends lost 3 bases at V and 9 bases at J; junction bases unmatched: 6. CDR1 and CDR2 (germline): ENHRY, SYGVKD. There are 16 residues in the CDR3. The CDR3 here is CAISDRLAGGPWELFF. Written as DNA, the CDR3 is TGTGCCATCAGTGACCGACTAGCGGGAGGGCCTTGGGAGCTGTTTTTT.

The chain is built from TRBV2 and TRBJ1-6; no clear D. V lost 7 bases, J lost 7 bases, and 11 bases lay in between. The CDR3 covers 13 residues. CDR1 is SNHLY, CDR2 FYNNEI, per germline. CDR3 protein: CASNMGGNSPLHF. The CDR3 nucleotides read TGTGCCAGCAACATGGGAGGGAATTCACCCCTCCACTTT.

The chain has TRBV4-2 and TRBJ2-7, with a possible D match to TRBD2 (5 bases). V was shortened by 3 bases and J by 1 base, with 10 bases between the two germline ends. From germline, CDR1 is LGHNA and CDR2 YNFKEQ. The CDR3 runs to 14 residues. CDR3 protein: CASSQVGDSYEQYF. The CDR3 nucleotides are TGTGCCAGCAGCCAGGTCGGGGATTCCTACGAGCAGTACTTC.

This rearrangement joins TRBV7-8 to TRBJ2-7; TRBD1 aligns across 12 bases. Germline V gene data show CDR1 as SGHVS and CDR2 as FQNEAQ. The CDR3 is made up of 18 amino acids. With 0 bases clipped from V and 3 bases from J, the junction kept 9 bases outside the gene matches. The CDR3 spells CASSLASYGTGGNYEQYF. Written as DNA, the CDR3 is TGTGCCAGCAGCTTAGCAAGCTACGGGACAGGGGGCAACTACGAGCAGTACTTC. Full variable domain (outside the CDR3, taken from reference TRBV7-8 and TRBJ2-7): GAGVSQSPRYKVAKRGQDVALRCDPISGHVSLFWYQQALGQGPEFLTYFQNEAQLDKSGLPSDRFFAERPEGSVSTLKIQRTQQEDSAVYLCASSLASYGTGGNYEQYFGPGTRLTVT.

The count of this clone is one. The rearrangement links TRBV19 to TRBJ1-5; D remains ambiguous. The germline gives CDR1 LNHDA, CDR2 SQIVND (reference sequence). Trimming removed 3 bases from V and 1 base from J, with 13 bases in between. The CDR3 runs 16 residues. The CDR3 bases are TGTGCCAGTAGTATTTTTTCAGGATTCAGCAATCAGCCCCAGCATTTT. It translates to CASSIFSGFSNQPQHF.

This rearrangement joins TRBV6-1 to TRBJ1-3; 7 bases are shared with TRBD1. The CDR3 is 15 residues long. V shed 6 bases and J 0 bases; nucleotides not matched to a gene: 5. Germline values: CDR1 MNHNS, CDR2 SASEGT. The CDR3 DNA sequence: TGTGCCAGCAGCACGGACAGGAGCTCTGGAAACACCATATATTTT. It specifies CASSTDRSSGNTIYF.

The chain recombines TRBV11-2 with TRBJ2-1, with TRBD2 identical over 8 bases. The CDR3 loop spans 15 amino acids. Germline CDR1 SGHAT, CDR2 FQNNGV. V lost 5 bases, J lost 10 bases, and 13 bases stayed unmatched. The CDR3 region is CASSKRGSGESEQFF. In DNA, the CDR3 is TGTGCCAGCAGCAAGCGGGGGAGCGGGGAGTCCGAGCAGTTCTTC.

The CDR3 sequence is CASSPDRDTDYEQYF. The CDR3 DNA reads as TGTGCCAGCTCACCAGACCGGGATACCGACTACGAGCAGTACTTC. This rearrangement joins TRBV18 to TRBJ2-7, with D possibly TRBD2 on 5 matching bases. The CDR3 sequence is 15 residues long. The germline gives CDR1 KGHSH, CDR2 LQKENI. V was cut by 2 bases and J by 3 bases, with 14 bases left in between.

The table lists this clone with a count of one. This rearrangement joins TRBV5-1 to TRBJ1-1; D gene uncertain. The CDR3 spans 16 residues. Germline V gene lookup returns CDR1 SGHRS and CDR2 YFSETQ. The V and J ends lost 2 bases and 0 bases respectively, with 14 bases between them. The CDR3 protein is CASSFGEVSMNTEAFF. CDR3 nucleotide sequence: TGCGCCAGCAGCTTCGGAGAAGTCAGCATGAACACTGAAGCTTTCTTT. Full variable domain (remainder filled in from reference TRBV5-1 and TRBJ1-1): KAGVTQTPRYLIKTRGQQVTLSCSPISGHRSVSWYQQTPGQGLQFLFEYFSETQRNKGNFPGRFSGRQFSNSRSEMNVSTLELGDSALYLCASSFGEVSMNTEAFFGQGTRLTVV.

Only one count was recorded for this clone. The chain recombines TRBV4-3 with TRBJ2-5; perhaps TRBD2 as D (6 bases). The V and J ends lost 2 bases and 3 bases respectively, with 13 bases between them. The germline gives CDR1 LGHNA, CDR2 YSLEER. This CDR3 has 15 amino acids. The CDR3 here is CASSQHTTGEETQYF. CDR3 sequence (DNA): TGCGCCAGCAGCCAACATACCACGGGGGAAGAGACCCAGTACTTC.

The rearrangement uses TRBV18 and TRBJ2-2; the match to TRBD2 covers 9 bases. Unmatched junction bases numbered 9, after V lost 2 bases and J lost 5 bases. The CDR3 sequence is 17 residues long. CDR1 and CDR2 (germline): KGHSH, LQKENI. CDR3 nucleotide sequence: TGTGCCAGCTCACCAACAAGCGGGAGGAGAGGAACCGGGGAGCTGTTTTTT. Protein product: CASSPTSGRRGTGELFF.

The chain couples TRBV5-1 to TRBJ2-1; 12 bases line up with TRBD2. The germline CDR1 and CDR2 sequences are SGHRS and YFSETQ. The CDR3 runs to 16 residues. Losses at the gene ends were 0 bases for V and 10 bases for J; bases not matched to a gene: 8. CDR3 sequence: CASSLEASGGAREQFF. The CDR3 DNA is TGCGCCAGCAGCTTGGAGGCTAGCGGGGGGGCAAGGGAGCAGTTCTTC.

This chain links TRBV27 with TRBJ2-3; 10 bases fit TRBD2. Germline V gene data show CDR1 as MNHEY and CDR2 as SMNVEV (reference sequence). J was trimmed by 3 bases and V by 5 bases; bases with no gene match: 14. The CDR3 has 18 residues. The CDR3 is CASSPKGLARGGTDTQYF. The CDR3 nucleotides are TGTGCCAGCAGTCCAAAGGGACTAGCGAGAGGGGGGACAGATACGCAGTATTTT.

This chain uses TRBV7-9 with TRBJ2-7; 7 nucleotides agree with TRBD2. The CDR3 is made up of 13 amino acids. CDR1 SEHNR and CDR2 FQNEAQ come from the germline V gene (reference sequence). V gave up 7 bases and J gave up 4 bases; unmatched junction bases: 7. DNA of the CDR3: TGTGCCAGCACCCCCCGGGGGGTTTACGAGCAGTACTTC. Translating it yields CASTPRGVYEQYF.

The V and J genes are TRBV5-1 and TRBJ2-7; D is uncertain. The V gene's germline CDR1 is SGHRS and CDR2 YFSETQ. The V and J ends lost 0 bases and 4 bases respectively, with 20 bases between them. The CDR3 consists of 17 residues. The CDR3 DNA reads TGCGCCAGCAGCTTGGTTCACCCGGCTAACTACCCTTACGAGCAGTACTTC. Translating gives CASSLVHPANYPYEQYF.

This clone was picked up a small number of times. CDR3: CASSFRTGETYEQYF. CDR3 bases: TGTGCCAGCTCATTTCGGACAGGGGAGACCTACGAGCAGTACTTC. This sequence joins TRBV18 and TRBJ2-7; 9 positions match TRBD1. With 5 bases clipped from V and 2 bases from J, the junction kept 7 bases outside the gene matches. The CDR3 has 15 amino acids. Germline V gene sequence: CDR1 KGHSH, CDR2 LQKENI.

The chain is built from TRBV5-1 and TRBJ2-2; D call uncertain. V gave up 2 bases and J gave up 6 bases, with 11 bases separating them. The CDR3 has 14 residues. Germline CDR1 reads SGHRS; CDR2 reads YFSETQ. CDR3 sequence: CASSFAGGSGELFF. CDR3 in DNA: TGCGCCAGCAGCTTTGCAGGTGGTTCCGGGGAGCTGTTTTTT.

A single count supports this clone. The chain uses TRBV5-1 and TRBJ2-7, with TRBD2 as a possible D gene (5 bases). V was cut by 5 bases and J by 3 bases, with 21 bases left in between. The CDR3 has 16 residues. Germline V CDR1 and CDR2: SGHRS, YFSETQ. CDR3 loop: CASSPGMGMGIYEQYF. In DNA, the CDR3 is TGCGCCAGCAGTCCGGGGATGGGGATGGGGATCTACGAGCAGTACTTC.

The chain joins TRBV6-5 to TRBJ2-7, with a possible D match to TRBD1 (5 bases). Germline CDR1 MNHEY, CDR2 SVGAGI. The germline V and J ends were trimmed by 4 bases and 6 bases, with 13 bases remaining between them. The CDR3 extends over 13 amino acids. The CDR3 DNA sequence: TGTGCCAGCAGTTCGGGCAGGGTTGGCGAGCAGTACTTC. Translation gives CASSSGRVGEQYF.

The sample holds a few counts of this clone. The CDR3 region has the DNA TGTGCCAGCAGCCTCGGGACTTCCCGGTGGGAGACCCAGTACTTC. Protein sequence: CASSLGTSRWETQYF. This chain joins TRBV7-9 and TRBJ2-5, with a weak D call TRBD2 (6 bases). The V end lost 5 bases, the J end lost 5 bases, and 18 bases lay between the germline ends. This CDR3 has 15 residues. CDR1 SEHNR and CDR2 FQNEAQ come from the germline V gene (reference sequence).

V gene TRBV5-5 combines with J gene TRBJ2-7; TRBD1 is a possible D gene (6 bases). Germline values: CDR1 SGHKS, CDR2 YYEKEE (reference sequence). The germline V and J ends were trimmed by 0 bases and 8 bases, with 12 bases remaining between them. The CDR3 extends over 13 amino acids. The CDR3 DNA reads as TGTGCCAGCAGCTTGGCACAGGGTTTGAAGCAGTACTTC. It encodes CASSLAQGLKQYF.

The rearrangement joins TRBV9 to TRBJ2-1; no definite D call. V lost 0 bases and J lost 10, with 5 bases in between. The CDR3 contains 11 residues. From germline, CDR1 is SGDLS and CDR2 YYNGEE. CDR3 bases: TGTGCCAGCAGCGTAGAGAGCGAGCAGTTCTTC. Its translation is CASSVESEQFF. The full variable domain, completed using reference TRBV9 and TRBJ2-1, is DSGVTQTPKHLITATGQRVTLRCSPRSGDLSVYWYQQSLDQGLQFLIQYYNGEERAKGNILERFSAQQFPDLHSELNLSSLELGDSALYFCASSVESEQFFGPGTRLTVL.

Only one count was recorded for this clone. The V and J genes are TRBV11-2 and TRBJ1-2, with D unclear. The V gene's germline CDR1 is SGHAT and CDR2 FQNNGV. The CDR3 consists of 14 residues. Between the trimmed V and J ends, which lost 6 bases and 7 bases, there was a span of 18 bases. CDR3 DNA sequence: TGTGCCAGCAGAAAGGAACAGCCCTATTTTGGCTACACCTTC. Translated, it gives CASRKEQPYFGYTF.